A selection of T cell receptor beta chains follows, all from one sample in a study of T cells in Graves' hyperthyroidism and ophthalmopathy. TCRdb fed the multiplex PCR reads into MiXCR, producing one record per CDR3 protein. The top ten clones hold more than 7% of a sample with about 700,000 distinct CDR3 sequences, roughly 45% of them seen once. Sequencing used peripheral blood or thyroid tissue (not recorded which). These receptors were taken from an adult man with Graves' disease, either hyperthyroidism or ophthalmopathy (not recorded which). Each CDR3 is given with its conserved first and last residue. The D gene is left open where the match is weak. Expanded clones get a size class; other rows say once, few or many, or leave the size out.

>.|many|TRBJ1-4|TRBV10-3
CAITPSWNEKLFF
TGTGCCATCACCCCGTCCTGGAATGAAAAACTGTTTTTT
>.|.|TRBJ2-5|TRBV13
CASSHRRTNQETQYF
TGTGCCAGCAGCCACCGACGGACTAACCAAGAGACCCAGTACTTC
>.|many|TRBJ1-6|TRBV15
CATSPKGTYNSPLHF
TGTGCCACCAGCCCGAAAGGCACGTATAATTCACCCCTCCACTTT
>TRBD2|.|TRBJ2-2|TRBV19
CASIRGANTGELFF
TGTGCCAGCATCCGGGGGGCGAACACCGGGGAGCTGTTTTTT
>TRBD1|.|TRBJ2-7|TRBV6-6
CATRGQAFYEQYF
TGTGCCACACGGGGACAGGCCTTCTACGAGCAGTACTTC
>TRBD1|.|TRBJ1-6|TRBV7-9
CASSPRGKGSPLHF
TGTGCCAGCAGCCCCAGGGGGAAGGGTTCACCCCTCCACTTT
>.|.|TRBJ1-1|TRBV6-5
CASSYSRGVTEAFF
TGTGCCAGCAGTTACTCTCGTGGGGTTACTGAAGCTTTCTTT
>TRBD1|.|TRBJ1-2|TRBV9
CASSVESGQGRDGYTF
TGTGCCAGCAGCGTTGAATCGGGACAGGGGAGGGATGGCTACACCTTC
>.|.|TRBJ2-5|TRBV20-1
CSATTGRGGRETQYF
TGCAGTGCGACCACGGGAAGGGGGGGCAGAGAGACCCAGTACTTC
>TRBD1|few|TRBJ1-2|TRBV7-9
CASSQGQGTGYGYTF
TGTGCCAGCAGCCAAGGACAGGGAACGGGCTATGGCTACACCTTC
>.|.|TRBJ2-3|TRBV7-6
CASSLGVDTQYF
TGTGCCAGCAGCTTAGGGGTAGATACGCAGTATTTT
>.|many|TRBJ1-2|TRBV29-1
CSVVLRQAYGYTF
TGCAGCGTTGTTCTGAGACAGGCCTATGGCTACACCTTC
>.|many|TRBJ1-2|TRBV29-1
CSVEDRDGYTF
TGCAGCGTTGAAGATCGGGATGGCTACACCTTC
>.|.|TRBJ1-1|TRBV7-2
CASSLGKRVFTEAFF
TGTGCCAGCAGCTTAGGGAAAAGGGTATTCACTGAAGCTTTCTTT
>.|.|TRBJ1-2|TRBV10-3
CASSESMTGLNGYTF
TGTGCCAGCAGTGAGTCGATGACGGGGCTTAATGGCTACACCTTC
>.|.|TRBJ1-4|TRBV25-1
CASSASWIQGNEKLFF
TGTGCCAGCAGTGCTTCGTGGATCCAGGGGAATGAAAAACTGTTTTTT
>.|.|TRBJ1-1|TRBV12-3/TRBV12-4
CASSVRGLDTEAFF
TGTGCCAGCAGTGTACGGGGGCTTGACACTGAAGCTTTCTTT
>TRBD1|few|TRBJ2-2|TRBV7-2
CASSSWDRSGSGELFF
TGTGCCAGCAGCTCCTGGGACAGGTCGGGGTCAGGGGAGCTGTTTTTT
>.|once|TRBJ2-7|TRBV7-9
CASSLALGFAGDYEQYF
TGTGCCAGCAGCTTAGCGCTCGGGTTCGCCGGGGACTACGAGCAGTACTTC
>.|many|TRBJ1-3|TRBV2
CASSVGRTSGNTIYF
TGTGCCAGCAGTGTGGGACGGACCTCTGGAAACACCATATATTTT
>TRBD1|.|TRBJ1-3|TRBV7-8
CASSRKGQGQAGNTIYF
TGTGCCAGCAGCCGGAAGGGACAGGGCCAAGCTGGAAACACCATATATTTT
>TRBD1|.|TRBJ1-1|TRBV7-9
CASSLGGTAMNTEAFF
TGTGCCAGCAGCTTGGGGGGGACAGCTATGAACACTGAAGCTTTCTTT
>.|.|TRBJ2-2|TRBV5-1
CASSERQAWGSGELFF
TGCGCCAGCAGCGAACGCCAGGCATGGGGATCCGGGGAGCTGTTTTTT
>.|once|TRBJ2-7|TRBV10-3
CASSLDVNSYEQYF
TGTGCCAGCAGCTTAGATGTAAACTCCTACGAGCAGTACTTC
>.|.|TRBJ2-5|TRBV2
CASRGLGQHRRVGTQYF
TGTGCCAGCAGAGGGCTTGGACAGCACCGGAGGGTAGGGACCCAGTACTTC
>TRBD1|.|TRBJ2-2|TRBV5-1
CASSLVQGDGELFF
TGCGCCAGCAGCTTGGTGCAGGGGGACGGTGAACTGTTTTTT